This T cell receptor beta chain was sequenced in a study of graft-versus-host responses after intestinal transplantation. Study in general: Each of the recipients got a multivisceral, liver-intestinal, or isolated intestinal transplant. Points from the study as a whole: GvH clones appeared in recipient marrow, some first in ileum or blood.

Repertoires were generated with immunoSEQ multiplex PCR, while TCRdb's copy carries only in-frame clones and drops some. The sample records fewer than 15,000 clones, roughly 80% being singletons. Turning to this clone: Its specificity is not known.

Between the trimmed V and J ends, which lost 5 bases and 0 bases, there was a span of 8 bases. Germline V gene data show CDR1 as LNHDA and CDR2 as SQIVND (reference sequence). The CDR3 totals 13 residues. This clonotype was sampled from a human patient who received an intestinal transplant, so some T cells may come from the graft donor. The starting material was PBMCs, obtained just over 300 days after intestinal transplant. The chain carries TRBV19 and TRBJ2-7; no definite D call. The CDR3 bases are TGTGCCAGTAGTGTTTCAGGCTCCTACGAGCAGTACTTC. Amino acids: CASSVSGSYEQYF. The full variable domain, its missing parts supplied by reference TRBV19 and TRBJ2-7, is DGGITQSPKYLFRKEGQNVTLSCEQNLNHDAMYWYRQDPGQGLRLIYYSQIVNDFQKGDIAEGYSVSREKKESFPLTVTSAQKNPTAFYLCASSVSGSYEQYFGPGTRLTVT.